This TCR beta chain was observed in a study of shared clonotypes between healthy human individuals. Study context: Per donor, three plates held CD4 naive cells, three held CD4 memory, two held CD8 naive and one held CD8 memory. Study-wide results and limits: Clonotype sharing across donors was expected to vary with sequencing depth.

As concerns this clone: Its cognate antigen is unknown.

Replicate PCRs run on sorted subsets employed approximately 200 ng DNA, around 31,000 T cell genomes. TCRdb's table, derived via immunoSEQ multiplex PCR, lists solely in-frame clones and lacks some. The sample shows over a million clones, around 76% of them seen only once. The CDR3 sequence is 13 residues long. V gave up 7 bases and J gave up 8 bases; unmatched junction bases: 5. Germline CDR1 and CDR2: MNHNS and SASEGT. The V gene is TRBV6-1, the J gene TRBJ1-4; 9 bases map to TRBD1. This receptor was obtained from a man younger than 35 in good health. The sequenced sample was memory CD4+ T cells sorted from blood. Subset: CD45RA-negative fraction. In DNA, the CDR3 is TGTGCCAGCACCGGGACAGGGCCCGAAAAACTGTTTTTT. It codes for CASTGTGPEKLFF.